The rows below give T cell receptor beta chains drawn from one sample of a study of molecular identifiers for immune sequencing clone quantification. TCRdb ran MiXCR on the PCR reads and lists one entry per CDR3 protein. The sample has tens of thousands of distinct CDR3 sequences, 18% seen once. Sequencing was carried out using naive CD8+ T cells from blood, with Jurkat cell RNA spiked in. The receptor set was obtained from a human donor in good health. Some libraries in this study had Jurkat cell RNA spiked in. CDR3s include the opening cysteine and the closing phenylalanine or tryptophan. The D gene is left open where the match is weak. The listing skips clone size in some rows; elsewhere it reads once, few, many or a size class.

abundance,j_gene,v_gene,d_gene,CDR3aa,CDR3nt
many,TRBJ2-2,TRBV9,NA,CASSVQTGELFF,TGTGCCAGCAGCGTTCAGACCGGGGAGCTGTTTTTT
many,TRBJ2-3,TRBV5-1,NA,CASSLAGRGGDTQYF,TGCGCCAGCAGCTTGGCAGGCCGGGGTGGAGATACGCAGTATTTT
many,TRBJ2-7,TRBV25-1,NA,CASSDSDTYEQYF,TGTGCCAGCAGTGACTCGGACACCTACGAGCAGTACTTC
many,TRBJ2-7,TRBV5-4,TRBD2,CASSLIAGGLVDYEQYF,TGTGCCAGCAGCTTAATAGCGGGAGGGCTAGTTGACTACGAGCAGTACTTC
few,TRBJ2-7,TRBV29-1,NA,CSALGSYEQYF,TGCAGCGCCCTCGGCTCCTACGAGCAGTACTTC
NA,TRBJ2-1,TRBV7-3,TRBD1,CASSPNILATGGLYNEQFF,TGTGCCAGCAGCCCGAACATCCTGGCGACAGGGGGACTCTACAATGAGCAGTTCTTC
NA,TRBJ1-1,TRBV4-1,NA,CASSYTVNTQALF,TGCGCCAGCAGTTACACCGTGAACACTCAAGCTCTCTTT
many,TRBJ1-1,TRBV7-9,NA,CASSLSDYINTEAFF,TGTGCCAGCAGCTTATCGGACTATATTAACACTGAAGCTTTCTTT
NA,TRBJ2-7,TRBV27,TRBD2,CASAGVAPSYEQYF,TGTGCCAGCGCGGGAGTAGCCCCTTCCTACGAGCAGTACTTC
few,TRBJ2-3,TRBV5-3,NA,CASSLERSADTQYF,TGTGCCAGCAGCTTGGAACGGAGCGCAGATACGCAGTATTTT
many,TRBJ2-3,TRBV28,TRBD2,CASSLFGLAESTDTQYF,TGTGCCAGCAGTTTATTCGGACTAGCGGAAAGCACAGATACGCAGTATTTT
many,TRBJ1-1,TRBV29-1,TRBD1,CSVWGQGANTEAFF,TGCAGCGTTTGGGGGCAGGGGGCGAACACTGAAGCTTTCTTT
NA,TRBJ1-2,TRBV12-3/TRBV12-4,TRBD1,CTSSSPDRVNKDYGYTF,TGTACCAGCAGTAGCCCGGACAGGGTAAATAAGGACTATGGCTACACCTTC
NA,TRBJ1-2,TRBV7-3,NA,CASSRDSTVRLYGYTF,TGTGCCAGCAGCCGAGACAGTACCGTCAGACTTTATGGCTACACCTTC
many,TRBJ1-1,TRBV28,NA,CASTSAYLAFF,TGTGCCAGCACCAGCGCGTATCTGGCTTTCTTT
many,TRBJ1-5,TRBV27,TRBD1,CASSLDRGGNQPQHF,TGTGCCAGCAGTTTAGACAGGGGGGGTAATCAGCCCCAGCATTTT
few,TRBJ2-7,TRBV7-9,NA,CASSSPQFEQYF,TGTGCCAGCAGCTCTCCTCAGTTCGAGCAGTACTTC
many,TRBJ2-2,TRBV12-3/TRBV12-4,TRBD2,CASSPEGLAGEITGELFF,TGTGCCAGCAGTCCAGAGGGACTAGCGGGAGAAATCACCGGGGAGCTGTTTTTT
NA,TRBJ2-1,TRBV27,NA,CASTGDRAYNEQLF,TGTGCCAGCACTGGGGATAGGGCCTACAATGAGCAGCTCTTC
many,TRBJ2-5,TRBV4-3,NA,CASSQVLGETQYF,TGCGCCAGCAGCCAAGTTCTGGGAGAGACCCAGTACTTC
many,TRBJ2-3,TRBV7-2,NA,CASSLEGRMDTQYF,TGTGCCAGCAGCTTAGAAGGGCGTATGGATACGCAGTATTTT
many,TRBJ2-2,TRBV28,NA,CASSGTTNPNPGELFF,TGTGCCAGCAGTGGGACGACCAATCCCAACCCCGGGGAGCTGTTTTTT
many,TRBJ2-7,TRBV4-1,NA,CASSPSAPTDYEQYF,TGCGCCAGCAGCCCCTCGGCCCCGACAGACTACGAGCAGTACTTC
many,TRBJ2-7,TRBV27,NA,CASSLSSWLAQSEQYF,TGTGCCAGCAGTTTATCCTCCTGGCTAGCCCAATCCGAGCAGTACTTC
many,TRBJ2-2,TRBV6-1,TRBD2,CASSEVGTSGNTGELFF,TGTGCCAGCAGTGAAGTGGGGACTAGCGGGAACACCGGGGAGCTGTTTTTT
NA,TRBJ1-3,TRBV13,TRBD1,CASSNPRGPGGNTIHF,TGTGCCAGCAGCAACCCCAGGGGGCCGGGAGGAAACACCATACATTTT
many,TRBJ1-1,TRBV12-3/TRBV12-4,NA,CASSQTPGSEAFF,TGTGCCAGCAGCCAAACTCCGGGAAGTGAAGCTTTCTTT
many,TRBJ2-1,TRBV4-1,TRBD2,CASSQEALAAYNEQFF,TGCGCCAGCAGCCAAGAGGCTCTAGCGGCCTACAATGAGCAGTTCTTC
many,TRBJ2-3,TRBV6-1,NA,CASSLWRGGTDTQYF,TGTGCCAGCAGCTTATGGAGGGGTGGCACAGATACGCAGTATTTT
few,TRBJ2-1,TRBV9,NA,CASRPPVANEQFF,TGTGCCAGCAGGCCCCCGGTTGCAAATGAGCAGTTCTTC
many,TRBJ1-2,TRBV28,NA,CASSFGSLYGYTF,TGTGCCAGCAGTTTCGGGAGCCTCTATGGCTACACCTTC
many,TRBJ2-4,TRBV3-1,TRBD2,CASSNPGLADQNLAKNIQYF,TGTGCCAGCAGCAATCCGGGACTAGCGGATCAAAACCTAGCCAAAAACATTCAGTACTTC
many,TRBJ2-7,TRBV7-9,TRBD1,CASSPPGTGGLEQYF,TGTGCCAGCAGCCCCCCTGGGACAGGGGGCCTCGAGCAGTACTTC
many,TRBJ2-7,TRBV12-3/TRBV12-4,TRBD2,CASSPYPTAGTYFEQYF,TGTGCCAGCAGTCCATACCCTACAGCGGGGACCTACTTCGAGCAGTACTTC
many,TRBJ2-7,TRBV6-6,NA,CASSYSQEAYEQYF,TGTGCCAGCAGTTACTCGCAGGAGGCCTACGAGCAGTACTTC
NA,TRBJ2-2,TRBV12-3/TRBV12-4,NA,CASSWAPSGELFF,TGTGCCAGCAGTTGGGCGCCCAGCGGGGAGCTGTTTTTT
many,TRBJ2-1,TRBV3-1,TRBD2,CASSQALAAYNEQFF,TGTGCCAGCAGCCAAGCCCTAGCGGCGTACAATGAGCAGTTCTTC
NA,TRBJ2-2,TRBV6-2/TRBV6-3,TRBD2,CASSAEGLALRNTGELFF,TGTGCCAGCAGTGCTGAGGGACTAGCGCTCCGGAACACCGGGGAGCTGTTTTTT
many,TRBJ1-2,TRBV28,NA,CASSSEHELSNYGYTF,TGTGCCAGCAGTTCCGAACACGAGCTCTCTAACTATGGCTACACCTTC
many,TRBJ2-3,TRBV9,TRBD2,CASSPLLAGDPDTQYF,TGTGCCAGCAGCCCTTTACTAGCGGGAGACCCAGATACGCAGTATTTT
many,TRBJ2-7,TRBV6-2/TRBV6-3,NA,CASSWGPIEQYF,TGTGCCAGCAGTTGGGGCCCGATCGAGCAGTACTTC
many,TRBJ2-1,TRBV11-2,NA,CASSLGPGPPPEQFF,TGTGCCAGCAGCTTAGGCCCAGGCCCGCCACCGGAGCAGTTCTTC
many,TRBJ2-1,TRBV4-1,TRBD2,CASSQEGGRAYNEQFF,TGCGCCAGCAGCCAAGAAGGCGGGAGGGCCTACAATGAGCAGTTCTTC
NA,TRBJ2-1,TRBV30,NA,CAWSANRLRGQFF,TGTGCCTGGAGTGCGAACAGGTTACGGGGGCAGTTCTTC
many,TRBJ1-2,TRBV14,TRBD1,CASSPGTGGPHGYTF,TGTGCCAGCAGCCCGGGCACAGGGGGACCGCATGGCTACACCTTC
many,TRBJ2-5,TRBV28,TRBD1,CASSLAAGGDWLGQYF,TGTGCCAGCAGTTTAGCGGCAGGGGGCGATTGGTTAGGTCAGTACTTC
NA,TRBJ2-1,TRBV19,TRBD2,CASSILAGGLDEQFF,TGTGCCAGTAGTATCCTAGCGGGAGGGCTGGATGAGCAGTTCTTC
many,TRBJ2-7,TRBV4-1,TRBD2,CASSWLAGGYEQYF,TGCGCCAGCAGCTGGCTAGCGGGAGGATACGAGCAGTACTTC